This T cell receptor beta chain derives from a study of blood T cell repertoires in COVID-19. Overall study: Samples representing acute and convalescent COVID-19 were sourced from the United States, Italy and Spain. PBMCs, B-cell-depleted T cells, or T cells provided the cDNA or gDNA that made up the material.

CDR1 MNHEY and CDR2 SVGAGI come from the germline V gene. V was cut by 0 bases and J by 4 bases, with 9 bases left in between. This CDR3 is 14 amino acids long. Cohort assignment relied on participant-reported clinical history. Original data processing: The assay estimated nucleated cells by amplifying reference gene primers. Method: immunoSEQ multiplex PCR; TCRdb's copy keeps in-frame clones and lacks some. Clone size and V and J calls were adopted from that table, with D and trimming inferred from the DNA. The table has 40,000 to 55,000 clones, approximately 82% seen once. The receptor comes from a woman in her forties or fifties with acute COVID-19. The specimen was PBMCs or T cells enriched from blood (not recorded which). The chain carries TRBV6-5 and TRBJ1-2, with a possible D match to TRBD1 (5 bases). DNA of the CDR3: TGTGCCAGCAGTTACTCGAAGGGGATCTATGGCTACACCTTC. It yields the protein CASSYSKGIYGYTF.